The 7 T cell receptor beta chains given below trace back to one sample, sequenced in a study of blood T cell repertoires in COVID-19. Some clones are missing from TCRdb's copy, which holds only in-frame ones; the method was immunoSEQ multiplex PCR. Of about 130,000 clones in the sample, around 83% are singletons; the top ten hold around 15%. Sequenced input: peripheral blood. The receptors were gathered from a woman aged 45-65 years with acute or convalescent COVID-19.

The rearrangement uses TRBV19 and TRBJ2-7; 9 bases map to TRBD1. The trim removed 5 bases at V and 11 bases at J, leaving 7 bases unmatched. The CDR3 sequence is 12 residues long. Germline V gene lookup returns CDR1 LNHDA and CDR2 SQIVND (reference sequence). The CDR3 here is CASSSGQGIEYF. The DNA of the CDR3 is TGTGCCAGTAGTTCTGGACAGGGGATTGAGTACTTC.

The chain has TRBV7-9 and TRBJ1-3, with D uncertain. The CDR3 totals 15 residues. CDR1 and CDR2 (germline): SEHNR, FQNEAQ (reference sequence). The ends were cut back, 2 bases at V and 0 bases at J, with 8 bases in the middle. The CDR3 region has the DNA TGTGCCAGCAGCTTATCCACAGCCTCTGGAAACACCATATATTTT. It is translated as CASSLSTASGNTIYF.

The chain employs TRBV10-2 and TRBJ1-1; no reliable D call. The germline V gene encodes CDR1 WSHSY and CDR2 SAAADI. CDR3 size: 13 residues. V was shortened by 6 bases and J by 0 bases, with 8 bases between the two germline ends. The CDR3 DNA follows: TGCGCCAGCAGGGCGGGTATGAACACTGAAGCTTTCTTT. Translation gives CASRAGMNTEAFF.

The chain recombines TRBV6-5 with TRBJ2-7, with no clear D. Trimming left V 6 bases short and J 4 bases short, with 13 bases between. This CDR3 comprises 13 residues. The germline V gene encodes CDR1 MNHEY and CDR2 SVGAGI. CDR3 DNA: TGTGCCAGCAGACGAGAAAGAAATTACGAGCAGTACTTC. This gives the protein CASRRERNYEQYF.

Notes on this clone: The same CDR3 is also encoded by other DNA sequences in this sample. V and J are TRBV6-5 and TRBJ1-5; possible D gene TRBD1, 6 bases. The length of the CDR3 is 13 residues. Germline CDR1 is MNHEY and CDR2 is SVGAGI. Trimming left V 7 bases short and J 1 base short, with 8 bases between. CDR3 in amino acids: CASTGDSNQPQHF. DNA of the CDR3: TGTGCCAGCACAGGGGACAGCAATCAGCCCCAGCATTTT.

CDR3 in amino acids: CASSQDRGKWTPPFF. In DNA form, the CDR3 reads TGCGCCAGCAGCCAAGATCGAGGGAAATGGACCCCCCCCTTTTTT. The V gene is TRBV4-1, the J gene TRBJ1-4; D unresolved. With 0 bases removed from V and 17 bases from J, the gap between germline ends came to 22 bases. This CDR3 spans 15 amino acids. The germline CDR1 and CDR2 sequences are MGHRA and YSYEKL.

The chain couples TRBV21-1 to TRBJ2-1; TRBD1, the D gene given by the table, was not confirmed from the DNA. TRBV21-1 constitutes a pseudogene. The CDR3 has 12 amino acids. CDR3 coding DNA: TGTGCCAGCAGCGCCATGACAGGGAAGCAGTTCTTC. This codes for CASSAMTGKQFF.